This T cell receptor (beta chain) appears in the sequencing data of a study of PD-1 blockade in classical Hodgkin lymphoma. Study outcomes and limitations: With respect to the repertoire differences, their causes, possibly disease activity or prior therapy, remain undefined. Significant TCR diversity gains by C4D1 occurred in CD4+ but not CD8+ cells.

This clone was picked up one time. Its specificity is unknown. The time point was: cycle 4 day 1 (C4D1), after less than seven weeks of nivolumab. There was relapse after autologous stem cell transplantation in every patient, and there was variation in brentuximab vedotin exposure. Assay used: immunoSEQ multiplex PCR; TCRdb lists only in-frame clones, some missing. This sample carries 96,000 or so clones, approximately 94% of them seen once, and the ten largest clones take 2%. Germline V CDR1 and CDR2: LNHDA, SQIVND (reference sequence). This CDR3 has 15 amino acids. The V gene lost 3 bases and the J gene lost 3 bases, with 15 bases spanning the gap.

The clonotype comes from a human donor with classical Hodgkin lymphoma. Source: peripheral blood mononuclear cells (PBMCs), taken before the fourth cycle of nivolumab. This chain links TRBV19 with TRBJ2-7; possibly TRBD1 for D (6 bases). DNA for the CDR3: TGTGCCAGTAGTATGGAAGGGCAGGGGATCTACGAGCAGTACTTC. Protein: CASSMEGQGIYEQYF.